This TCR beta chain was observed in a study of T-cell reconstitution after alpha-beta-depleted transplantation in children. Study findings and constraints: After transplant, high TCRbeta diversity at day 60 in some patients arose from surviving recipient T cells and thymic progenitors. As was reported, about two months after transplant, alpha-beta T cells came from several hundred expanded graft clones.

Unique molecular identifiers were used to barcode this TCRbeta library. TCRdb re-called the PCR reads with MiXCR, one entry per CDR3 protein. The repertoire consists of hundreds of thousands of distinct CDR3 sequences, with over 9.5% occurring once and the leading ten covering about 2.1%. In this sample, this clonotype turned up many times. The target antigen is unknown. Specimen: PBMCs, collected before TCRalphabeta/CD19-depleted stem cell transplant. The clonotype originates from a child aged 2-9 years with inherited bone marrow failure, due to receive a stem cell transplant.

CDR3 bases: TGTGCCAGCAGCTTAGCATATGGGACTTCATGGGAGCAGCAGTACTTC. Its protein is CASSLAYGTSWEQQYF. The chain joins TRBV7-9 to TRBJ2-7; the D gene is possibly TRBD2 (6 bases). This CDR3 is 16 amino acids long. CDR1 SEHNR and CDR2 FQNEAQ come from the germline V gene (reference sequence). Trimming took 0 bases from V and 8 from J, leaving 20 bases between them.